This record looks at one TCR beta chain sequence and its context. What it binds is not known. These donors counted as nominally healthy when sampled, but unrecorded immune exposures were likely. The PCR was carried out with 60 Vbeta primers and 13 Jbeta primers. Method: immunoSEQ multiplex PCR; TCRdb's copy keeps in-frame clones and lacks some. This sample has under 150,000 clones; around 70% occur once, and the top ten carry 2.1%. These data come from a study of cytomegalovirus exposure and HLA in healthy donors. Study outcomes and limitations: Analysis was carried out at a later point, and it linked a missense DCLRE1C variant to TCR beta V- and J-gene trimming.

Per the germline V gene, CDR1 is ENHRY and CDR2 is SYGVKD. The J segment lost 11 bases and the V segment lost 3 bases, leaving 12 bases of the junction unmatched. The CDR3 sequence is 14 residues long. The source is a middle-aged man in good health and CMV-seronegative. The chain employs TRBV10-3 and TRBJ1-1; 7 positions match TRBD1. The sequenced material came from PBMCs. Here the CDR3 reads CAISDRDSPPKAFF. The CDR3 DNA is TGTGCCATCAGTGACCGGGACAGCCCCCCGAAGGCTTTCTTT.